Detailed here is one TCR beta chain. As yet, its antigen is unknown. Per the germline V gene, CDR1 is PRHDT and CDR2 is FYEKMQ (reference sequence). V was clipped by 5 bases and J by 1 base; unmatched bases: 1. There are 15 residues in the CDR3. This sample was included in a study of OX40 agonist ivuxolimab in advanced cancers. Background on the study: Those treated in dose escalation had hepatocellular carcinoma, melanoma, renal cell cancer or head and neck cancer.

Whole-study findings and limits: People who partly responded at 0.1-3.0 mg/kg had some of the least clonal expansion seen.

Libraries were prepared by immunoSEQ multiplex PCR; TCRdb keeps only in-frame clonotypes and omits some of them. The top ten hold roughly 8.1% of the sample, which has tens of thousands of clones, about nine tenths seen once. The clonotype was recovered from an adult with an advanced solid tumor such as melanoma, head and neck, liver or kidney cancer. The starting material was CD4+ or CD8+ T cells sorted from blood, obtained in a trial of the OX40 agonist ivuxolimab. The chain uses TRBV13 and TRBJ2-6, with TRBD2 matching over 8 bases. As DNA, the CDR3 is TGTGCCAGCAGCCCGGGGGGGTCTGGGGCCAACGTCCTGACTTTC. This gives the protein CASSPGGSGANVLTF.